This T cell receptor beta chain appears in the sequencing data of a study of T cell changes during pregnancy in multiple sclerosis. The CDR3 length is 14 residues. CDR1 and CDR2 (germline): MNHEY, SVGAGI. The V gene end was trimmed by 6 bases and the J gene end by 0 bases; junction bases not matched to a gene: 4. Profiling relied on immunoSEQ multiplex PCR, and the TCRdb table lists in-frame clones only, not all of them. The sample yields over 55,000 clones, roughly 94% seen once. The source is a female donor with multiple sclerosis, enrolled in a pregnancy study. The material sequenced was CD8+ T cells from peripheral blood mononuclear cells, taken in the third trimester of pregnancy. The chain is built from TRBV6-5 and TRBJ2-7; 8 bases are a match to TRBD1. CDR3 region: CASSWTGSSYEQYF. In DNA, the CDR3 is TGTGCCAGCAGCTGGACAGGGAGCTCCTACGAGCAGTACTTC.